The source of this TCR beta chain is a study of T-cell memory formation after mild COVID-19. UMIs and sample barcodes were carried by the TCR alpha and TCR beta cDNA libraries that 5'RACE produced using constant-segment primers. TCRdb analysed the 5' RACE reads with MiXCR anew, one entry per CDR3 protein. The sample holds about 350,000 distinct CDR3 sequences, 28% seen once. Points from the study as a whole: Clones contracting over day 15 to 85 were CD4/CD8 balanced, with later expanders leaning CD4+.

CDR1 SGHKS and CDR2 YYEKEE come from the germline V gene (reference sequence). V gave up 0 bases and J gave up 5 bases, with 23 bases separating them. CDR3 length: 18 residues. About this clonotype itself: The antigen remains unidentified.

The J gene is TRBJ1-1, the V gene TRBV5-5, with D perhaps TRBD1 (5 bases). This clonotype originated in an adult woman who had mild COVID-19 (a few samples of this study predate the infection). Cell type and time point are not known. The sequencing sample was made of PBMCs or a T cell subset sorted from them (not recorded which). CDR3 sequence (DNA): TGTGCCAGCAGCTTGGTACCTGGTAGTTGGGGGGATGGAACTGAAGCTTTCTTT. This gives the protein CASSLVPGSWGDGTEAFF.